This T cell receptor (beta chain) was found in a study of CD8+CD57+ T cells in acquired aplastic anemia. Overall study context: Mean DNA quantity obtained from sorted CD4+ and CD8+ cells was about 3 ug. Healthy donor CD4+ cell samples had a mean of about 10.8 million reads. Whole-study results and caveats: Patients and controls shared 25 to 35 CD8+ CDR3 sequences, highly expressed in patients. Patients and controls had CD8+ Simpson's diversity values that were not significantly distinct.

The CDR3 loop spans 14 amino acids. V was shortened by 3 bases and J by 2 bases, with 11 bases between the two germline ends. This clonotype has only one observation. Its antigen is still unknown. Genomic DNA, the template, was used for profiling of the TCR beta VDJ and CDR3. TCRdb independently ran MiXCR on the reads; one entry per CDR3 protein. The table has roughly 150,000 distinct CDR3 sequences, around 45% seen once. The sequence was obtained from a human donor in good health. The chain combines TRBV12-3 or TRBV12-4 with TRBJ2-7; possible D gene TRBD1, 6 bases. The sequenced sample consisted of sorted CD4+, CD8+, or CD8+CD57+ T cells (not recorded which) from PBMCs. CDR3 DNA: TGTGCCAGCAGTTTCAGGGACATAACCTACGAGCAGTACTTC. Residues: CASSFRDITYEQYF.